A selection of T cell receptor beta chains follows, all from one sample in a study of blood T cell repertoires in COVID-19. Profiled with immunoSEQ multiplex PCR; TCRdb holds only in-frame clones, not every one. The table records 60,000 to 85,000 clones, roughly nine tenths of them present only once. The specimen was peripheral blood. The source of these receptors is a man aged 45-65 years with active COVID-19. Each CDR3 is given with its conserved first and last residue. Fields, in order: V gene, clone size, CDR3 length, D gene, J gene, CDR3 protein, CDR3 DNA. D genes are given only for firm matches. The size of a clone is reported for some rows only, either as once, few or many, or as a class for expanded clones.

TRBV6-5	few	13	NA	TRBJ2-7	CASSYRSGYEQYF	TGTGCCAGCAGTTACAGGTCAGGGTACGAGCAGTACTTC
TRBV18	NA	19	TRBD2	TRBJ2-5	CASSAARTSAIRFQETQYF	TGTGCCAGCTCAGCAGCCAGGACTAGCGCCATACGATTCCAAGAGACCCAGTACTTC
TRBV12-3/TRBV12-4	NA	13	TRBD2	TRBJ2-7	CASSSTGRYEQYF	TGTGCCAGCAGTTCTACCGGGAGGTACGAGCAGTACTTC
TRBV15	NA	15	TRBD2	TRBJ2-3	CATRTSGGAVGTQYF	TGTGCCACCAGAACTAGCGGGGGGGCTGTTGGTACGCAGTATTTT
TRBV7-2	NA	15	TRBD2	TRBJ2-1	CASSSGLAGANEQFF	TGTGCCAGCAGCTCCGGACTAGCGGGGGCCAATGAGCAGTTCTTC
TRBV4-2	NA	12	NA	TRBJ2-7	CASSQETGEQYF	TGTGCCAGCAGCCAGGAGACCGGGGAGCAGTACTTC
TRBV2	NA	13	TRBD2	TRBJ2-1	CASSEWTGGHKFF	TGTGCCAGCAGTGAATGGACGGGGGGGCATAAGTTCTTC
TRBV5-6	once	17	TRBD2	TRBJ2-5	CASSLRSSGGRRETQYF	TGTGCCAGCAGCTTGAGGTCTAGCGGGGGTAGGCGGGAGACCCAGTACTTC
TRBV6-6	NA	14	NA	TRBJ2-1	CASSFWTGPDEQFF	TGTGCCAGCAGTTTTTGGACTGGCCCAGATGAGCAGTTCTTC
TRBV24-1	NA	15	TRBD1	TRBJ2-7	CATSADRGKTYEQYF	TGTGCCACCAGCGCCGACAGGGGGAAAACCTACGAGCAGTACTTC
TRBV3-1/TRBV3-2	NA	14	TRBD1	TRBJ2-7	CASSIRDRGYEQYF	TGTGCCAGCAGCATCCGGGACAGGGGTTACGAGCAGTACTTC
TRBV18	NA	17	TRBD1	TRBJ2-3	CASSPLPGQGNTDTQYF	TGTGCCAGCTCACCACTCCCTGGACAGGGGAACACAGATACGCAGTATTTT
TRBV29-1	NA	15	TRBD2	TRBJ2-7	CSALGASGRSYEQYF	TGCAGCGCCCTGGGCGCCAGCGGGAGATCCTACGAGCAGTACTTC
TRBV6-4	few	15	TRBD2	TRBJ2-3	CASSEGSGGADTQYF	TGTGCCAGCAGTGAAGGTAGCGGGGGGGCAGATACGCAGTATTTT
TRBV9	NA	14	TRBD2	TRBJ2-7	CASSPGRARYEQYF	TGTGCCAGCAGCCCCGGGAGGGCTCGGTACGAGCAGTACTTC
TRBV4-1	NA	16	NA	TRBJ1-5	CASSQVPEGWNQPQHF	TGCGCCAGCAGCCAAGTCCCGGAGGGTTGGAATCAGCCCCAGCATTTT
TRBV12-3/TRBV12-4	NA	12	NA	TRBJ1-4	CASSPGGEKLFF	TGTGCCAGCAGTCCCGGGGGTGAAAAACTGTTTTTT
TRBV7-2	NA	14	TRBD2	TRBJ2-5	CASRKRGGRETQYF	TGTGCCAGCAGAAAACGGGGGGGAAGGGAGACCCAGTACTTC
TRBV7-6	once	16	NA	TRBJ1-3	CASSFNPGGNGNTIYF	TGTGCCAGCAGCTTTAACCCAGGTGGAAATGGAAACACCATATATTTT
TRBV28	NA	15	NA	TRBJ2-7	CASSLSGVSSYEQYF	TGTGCCAGCAGTTTATCGGGGGTGAGCTCCTACGAGCAGTACTTC
TRBV24-1	NA	16	NA	TRBJ2-7	CATSASAGDSSYEQYF	TGTGCCACCAGTGCCTCGGCAGGGGATTCCTCCTACGAGCAGTACTTC
TRBV5-5	NA	19	NA	TRBJ1-3	CASSLFALDRSYSGNTIYF	TGTGCCAGCAGCTTGTTCGCTCTCGACAGGTCCTACTCTGGAAACACCATATATTTT
TRBV6-5	NA	16	NA	TRBJ2-1	CASSYSNLALGNEQFF	TGTGCCAGCAGTTACTCGAATCTAGCTCTGGGCAATGAGCAGTTCTTC
TRBV4-1	NA	14	NA	TRBJ2-3	CASSRPGARDTQYF	TGCGCCAGCAGCCGGCCAGGGGCCCGGGATACGCAGTATTTT
TRBV6-5	NA	12	NA	TRBJ2-5	CASSAVQETQYF	TGTGCCAGCAGCGCGGTACAAGAGACCCAGTACTTC
TRBV10-3	once	13	TRBD1	TRBJ1-5	CATRDSSNQPQHF	TGTGCCACCAGGGACAGTTCCAATCAGCCCCAGCATTTT
TRBV7-6	NA	16	NA	TRBJ2-2	CASSLVHSSNTGELFF	TGTGCCAGCAGCTTAGTCCACAGCTCGAACACCGGGGAGCTGTTTTTT
TRBV7-9	NA	12	NA	TRBJ1-1	CASSPNPTEAFF	TGTGCCAGCAGCCCAAATCCCACTGAAGCTTTCTTT
TRBV5-6	NA	13	NA	TRBJ2-7	CASSLTGTNEQYF	TGTGCCAGCAGCTTAACCGGGACAAACGAGCAGTACTTC
TRBV7-3	NA	15	TRBD2	TRBJ2-3	CASSLLGTSGDTQYF	TGTGCCAGCAGCTTACTTGGGACTAGTGGGGACACGCAGTATTTT
TRBV15	NA	16	TRBD2	TRBJ2-1	CATSGKTSDLWNEQFF	TGTGCCACCAGCGGCAAGACTAGCGATCTTTGGAATGAGCAGTTCTTC
TRBV2	NA	15	TRBD1	TRBJ2-7	CASSTAGGLAYEQYF	TGTGCCAGCAGTACGGCAGGGGGCTTGGCCTACGAGCAGTACTTC
TRBV11-2	few	15	NA	TRBJ2-3	CASSLEGDSTDTQYF	TGTGCCAGCAGCTTAGAGGGGGACTCCACAGATACGCAGTATTTT
TRBV4-3	NA	14	NA	TRBJ1-1	CASSQERQNTEAFF	TGCGCCAGCAGCCAAGAAAGACAGAACACTGAAGCTTTCTTT
TRBV6-6	NA	15	NA	TRBJ2-1	CASSAGVDYYNEQFF	TGTGCCAGCAGTGCCGGGGTGGACTACTACAATGAGCAGTTCTTC